What follows is one TCR beta chain and its context. Its antigen is unknown. V lost 4 bases and J lost 3; bases outside the gene matches: 5. Looked up from germline, CDR1 is LGHNA and CDR2 is YNFKEQ. This CDR3 spans 14 amino acids. This record belongs to a study of metastatic and nonmetastatic thyroid tumors. Findings and caveats of the study: A significant increase in TCR beta diversity was reportedly seen in malignant thyroid tumors relative to benign nodules, in blood and tumor.

No treatment of any kind had been given to any patient before thyroid surgery. Original processing methods: A distant-metastasis classifier for papillary thyroid cancer was built using CDR3 differences across clinicopathological groups. TCRdb re-called clones from the PCR reads using MiXCR. None of the V and J calls come from the authors' own analysis; TCRdb made them. Of about 26,000 clones detected, under 30% appear once; the ten largest clones hold 6%. The gene calls are TRBV4-2 and TRBJ2-7; 8 bases map to TRBD2. This clonotype was sampled from a female donor with papillary thyroid cancer or a benign thyroid nodule (not recorded which). Some clones in this sample may be carry-over from other donors' samples. The sequenced sample was blood. DNA for the CDR3: TGTGCCAGCAGCCCTAAGCGGGAGAGCTACGAGCAGTACTTC. This translates into CASSPKRESYEQYF.